Listed below are T cell receptor beta chains from one sample, sequenced in a study of cytomegalovirus exposure and HLA in healthy donors. Measured with immunoSEQ multiplex PCR; TCRdb has only the in-frame clones, and not every one. The table records around 180,000 clones, around 75% of them present only once. Sequencing used PBMCs. The source of these receptors is a woman in her forties or fifties in good health and CMV-seronegative. CDR3s include the opening cysteine and the closing phenylalanine or tryptophan. Fields, in order: J gene, D gene, V gene, clone size, CDR3 protein, CDR3 DNA. The D gene is left open where the match is weak. Size values are once, few and many counts, or a class for expanded clones, and some rows have none.

J: TRBJ1-4; D: TRBD1; V: TRBV28; size: once; CDR3: CASSGRGGADEKLFF; DNA: TGTGCCAGCAGTGGGCGAGGGGGCGCAGATGAAAAACTGTTTTTT
J: TRBJ1-1; D: TRBD1; V: TRBV28; size: -; CDR3: CASSPGGAGTEAFF; DNA: TGTGCCAGCAGCCCAGGGGGCGCGGGCACTGAAGCTTTCTTT
J: TRBJ1-2; D: TRBD1; V: TRBV7-9; size: -; CDR3: CASSIGLGQGAANYGYTF; DNA: TGTGCCAGCAGCATAGGGCTGGGGCAGGGGGCAGCTAACTATGGCTACACCTTC
J: TRBJ2-7; D: -; V: TRBV25-1; size: -; CDR3: CASSTSGGLRSYEQYF; DNA: -
J: TRBJ2-1; D: -; V: TRBV14; size: -; CDR3: CASSQGVGGVTYNEQFF; DNA: TGTGCCAGCAGCCAAGGGGTAGGAGGGGTGACCTACAATGAGCAGTTCTTC
J: TRBJ1-5; D: -; V: TRBV19; size: -; CDR3: CASTQGGRLYQPQHF; DNA: TGTGCCAGTACCCAAGGAGGACGGCTGTATCAGCCCCAGCATTTT
J: TRBJ2-1; D: TRBD1; V: TRBV14; size: -; CDR3: CASSQDWRQGAAEQFF; DNA: TGTGCCAGCAGCCAAGATTGGAGACAGGGGGCAGCTGAGCAGTTCTTC
J: TRBJ1-5; D: -; V: TRBV19; size: -; CDR3: CASSIPGSNQPQHF; DNA: TGTGCCAGTAGTATCCCGGGGAGCAATCAGCCCCAGCATTTT
J: TRBJ1-1; D: -; V: TRBV2; size: -; CDR3: CASSEKAQLGVNTEAFF; DNA: TGTGCCAGCAGTGAAAAAGCCCAGCTAGGGGTGAACACTGAAGCTTTCTTT
J: TRBJ1-3; D: -; V: TRBV6-1; size: -; CDR3: CASSEPGAGNTIYF; DNA: TGTGCCAGCAGTGAACCCGGGGCTGGAAACACCATATATTTT
J: TRBJ1-2; D: TRBD1; V: TRBV19; size: once; CDR3: CASSMDRVHGYTF; DNA: TGTGCCAGTAGTATGGACAGGGTCCATGGCTACACCTTC
J: TRBJ2-2; D: TRBD1; V: TRBV27; size: -; CDR3: CASTPRQGASTGELFF; DNA: TGTGCCAGCACCCCGAGGCAGGGGGCGAGTACCGGGGAGCTGTTTTTT
J: TRBJ1-5; D: TRBD1; V: TRBV7-2; size: -; CDR3: CASSFGTGTANQPQHF; DNA: TGTGCCAGCAGCTTTGGGACAGGGACAGCAAATCAGCCCCAGCATTTT
J: TRBJ2-1; D: -; V: TRBV5-1; size: -; CDR3: CASSLLALASSYNEQFF; DNA: TGCGCCAGCAGCTTGTTGGCCCTAGCGAGCTCCTACAATGAGCAGTTCTTC
J: TRBJ1-1; D: -; V: TRBV5-1; size: -; CDR3: CASGPGGTTEAFF; DNA: TGCGCCAGCGGGCCGGGGGGGACAACTGAAGCTTTCTTT
J: TRBJ1-1; D: -; V: TRBV7-2; size: -; CDR3: CASSLGRGGTEAFF; DNA: TGTGCCAGCAGCTTAGGGCGGGGAGGGACTGAAGCTTTCTTT
J: TRBJ2-6; D: -; V: TRBV9; size: -; CDR3: CASSVRAGALSSGANVLTF; DNA: TGTGCCAGCAGCGTCCGAGCAGGGGCCCTGAGCTCTGGGGCCAACGTCCTGACTTTC
J: TRBJ2-1; D: TRBD2; V: TRBV28; size: -; CDR3: CAGGTSFNEQFF; DNA: TGTGCCGGTGGGACTAGCTTCAATGAGCAGTTCTTC
J: TRBJ2-7; D: TRBD1; V: TRBV7-2; size: -; CDR3: CASSLALGQGPPYEQYF; DNA: TGTGCCAGCAGCTTAGCGTTGGGACAGGGGCCGCCCTACGAGCAGTACTTC
J: TRBJ2-2; D: -; V: TRBV13; size: few; CDR3: CASSLRPNTGELFF; DNA: TGTGCCAGCAGCTTGCGTCCGAACACCGGGGAGCTGTTTTTT
J: TRBJ1-5; D: -; V: TRBV7-2; size: -; CDR3: CASTEPGGGNQPQHF; DNA: TGTGCCAGCACCGAACCGGGGGGAGGCAATCAGCCCCAGCATTTT
J: TRBJ2-7; D: TRBD2; V: TRBV5-6; size: -; CDR3: CASSFAAGGTAYEQYF; DNA: TGTGCCAGCAGCTTTGCGGCGGGAGGAACGGCCTACGAGCAGTACTTC
J: TRBJ2-1; D: TRBD1; V: TRBV9; size: -; CDR3: CASSVRGQGGYNEQFF; DNA: TGTGCCAGCAGCGTAAGGGGACAGGGGGGCTACAATGAGCAGTTCTTC
J: TRBJ1-1; D: TRBD1; V: TRBV2; size: -; CDR3: CASRNDRGRGTEAFF; DNA: TGTGCCAGCAGGAATGACAGGGGCCGCGGCACTGAAGCTTTCTTT
J: TRBJ2-7; D: -; V: TRBV6-5; size: -; CDR3: CASTMGARSYEQYF; DNA: TGTGCCAGCACCATGGGGGCGAGATCCTACGAGCAGTACTTC
J: TRBJ1-3; D: -; V: TRBV2; size: few; CDR3: CASTPLQGAGNTIYF; DNA: TGTGCCAGCACCCCTTTACAGGGAGCTGGAAACACCATATATTTT